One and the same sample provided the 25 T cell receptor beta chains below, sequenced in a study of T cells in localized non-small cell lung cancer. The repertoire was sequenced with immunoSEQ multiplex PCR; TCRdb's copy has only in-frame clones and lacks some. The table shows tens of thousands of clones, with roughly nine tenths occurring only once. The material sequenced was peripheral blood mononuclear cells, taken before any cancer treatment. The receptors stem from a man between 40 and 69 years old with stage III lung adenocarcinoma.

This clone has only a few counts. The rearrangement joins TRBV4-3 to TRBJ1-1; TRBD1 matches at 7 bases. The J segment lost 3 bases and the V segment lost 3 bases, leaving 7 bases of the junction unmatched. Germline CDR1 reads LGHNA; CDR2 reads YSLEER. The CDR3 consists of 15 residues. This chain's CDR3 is CASSQRIDRDTEAFF. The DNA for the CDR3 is TGCGCCAGCAGCCAGAGGATCGACAGGGACACTGAAGCTTTCTTT.

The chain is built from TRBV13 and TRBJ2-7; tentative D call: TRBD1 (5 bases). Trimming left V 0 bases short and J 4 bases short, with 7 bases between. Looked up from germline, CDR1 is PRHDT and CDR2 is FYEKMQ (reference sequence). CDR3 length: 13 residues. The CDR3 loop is CASSLGRAYEQYF. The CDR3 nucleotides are TGTGCCAGCAGCTTAGGCAGGGCGTACGAGCAGTACTTC.

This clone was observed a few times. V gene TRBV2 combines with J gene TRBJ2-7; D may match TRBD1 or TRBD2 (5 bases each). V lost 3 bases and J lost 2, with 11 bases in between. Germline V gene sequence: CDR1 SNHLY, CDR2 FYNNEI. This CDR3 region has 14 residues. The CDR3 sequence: CASSDWDGTYEQYF. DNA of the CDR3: TGTGCCAGCAGTGACTGGGACGGAACCTACGAGCAGTACTTC.

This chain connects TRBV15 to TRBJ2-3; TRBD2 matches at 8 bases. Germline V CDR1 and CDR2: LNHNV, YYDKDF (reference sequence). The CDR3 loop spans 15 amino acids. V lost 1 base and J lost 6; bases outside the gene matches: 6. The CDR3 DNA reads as TGTGCCACCAGCAGAGCCCGGGGGGGCGTTGATACGCAGTATTTT. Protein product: CATSRARGGVDTQYF.

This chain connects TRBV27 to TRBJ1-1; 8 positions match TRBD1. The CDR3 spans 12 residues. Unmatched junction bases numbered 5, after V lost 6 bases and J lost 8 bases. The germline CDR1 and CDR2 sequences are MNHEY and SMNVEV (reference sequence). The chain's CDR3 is CASRPWTGEAFF. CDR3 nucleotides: TGTGCCAGCAGACCCTGGACAGGGGAAGCTTTCTTT.

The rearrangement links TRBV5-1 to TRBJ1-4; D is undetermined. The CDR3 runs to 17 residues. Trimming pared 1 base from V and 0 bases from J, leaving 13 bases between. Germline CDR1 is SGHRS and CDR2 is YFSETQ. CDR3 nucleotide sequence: TGCGCCAGCAGCTTGAATCACCCAACCGCAACTAATGAAAAACTGTTTTTT. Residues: CASSLNHPTATNEKLFF. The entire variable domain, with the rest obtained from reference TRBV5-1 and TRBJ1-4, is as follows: KAGVTQTPRYLIKTRGQQVTLSCSPISGHRSVSWYQQTPGQGLQFLFEYFSETQRNKGNFPGRFSGRQFSNSRSEMNVSTLELGDSALYLCASSLNHPTATNEKLFFGSGTQLSVL.

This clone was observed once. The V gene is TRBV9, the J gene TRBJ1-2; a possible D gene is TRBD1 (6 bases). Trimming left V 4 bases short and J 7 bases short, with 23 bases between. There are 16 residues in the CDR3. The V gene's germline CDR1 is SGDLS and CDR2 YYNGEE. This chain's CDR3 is CASSSGPHRVTGGYTF. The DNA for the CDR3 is TGTGCCAGCAGCTCTGGGCCACACAGGGTAACGGGTGGCTACACCTTC.

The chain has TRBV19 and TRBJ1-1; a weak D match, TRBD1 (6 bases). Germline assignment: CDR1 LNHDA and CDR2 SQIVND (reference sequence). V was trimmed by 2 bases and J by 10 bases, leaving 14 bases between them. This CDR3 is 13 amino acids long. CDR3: CASSITRQAGAFF. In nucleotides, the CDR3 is TGTGCCAGTAGTATAACTCGACAGGCAGGAGCTTTCTTT.

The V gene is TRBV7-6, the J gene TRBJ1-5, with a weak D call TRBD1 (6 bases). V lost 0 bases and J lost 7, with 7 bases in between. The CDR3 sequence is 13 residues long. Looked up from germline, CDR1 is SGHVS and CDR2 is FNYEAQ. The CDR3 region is CASSLADSQPQHF. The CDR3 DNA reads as TGTGCCAGCAGCTTAGCGGACAGCCAGCCCCAGCATTTT.

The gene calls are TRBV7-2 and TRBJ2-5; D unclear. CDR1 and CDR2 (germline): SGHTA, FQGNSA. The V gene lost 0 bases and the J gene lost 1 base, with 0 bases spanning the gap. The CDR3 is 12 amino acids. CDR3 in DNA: TGTGCCAGCAGCTTAGCCCAAGAGACCCAGTACTTC. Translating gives CASSLAQETQYF.

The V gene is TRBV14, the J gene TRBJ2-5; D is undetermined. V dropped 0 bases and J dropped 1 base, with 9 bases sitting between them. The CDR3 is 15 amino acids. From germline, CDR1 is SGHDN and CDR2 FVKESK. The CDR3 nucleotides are TGTGCCAGCAGCCAAGAAGGCCGGCCCCAAGAGACCCAGTACTTC. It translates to CASSQEGRPQETQYF.

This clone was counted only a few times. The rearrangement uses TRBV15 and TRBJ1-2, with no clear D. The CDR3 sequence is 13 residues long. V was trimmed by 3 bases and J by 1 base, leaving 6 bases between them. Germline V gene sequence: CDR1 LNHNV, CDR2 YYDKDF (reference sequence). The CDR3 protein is CATSRQNNYGYTF. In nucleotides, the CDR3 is TGTGCCACCAGCAGGCAGAATAACTATGGCTACACCTTC.

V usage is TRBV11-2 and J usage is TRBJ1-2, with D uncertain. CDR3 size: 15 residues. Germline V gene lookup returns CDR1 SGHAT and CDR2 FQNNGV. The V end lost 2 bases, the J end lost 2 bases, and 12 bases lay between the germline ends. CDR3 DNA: TGTGCCAGCAGCTTATATCGGAACTCAAACTATGGCTACACCTTC. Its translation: CASSLYRNSNYGYTF. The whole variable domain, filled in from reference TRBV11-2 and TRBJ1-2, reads EAGVAQSPRYKIIEKRQSVAFWCNPISGHATLYWYQQILGQGPKLLIQFQNNGVVDDSQLPKDRFSAERLKGVDSTLKIQPAKLEDSAVYLCASSLYRNSNYGYTFGSGTRLTVV.

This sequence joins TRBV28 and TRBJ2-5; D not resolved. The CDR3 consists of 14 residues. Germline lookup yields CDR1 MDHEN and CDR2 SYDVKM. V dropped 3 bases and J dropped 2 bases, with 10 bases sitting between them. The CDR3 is CASSFSSAQETQYF. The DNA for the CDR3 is TGTGCCAGCAGTTTCTCTTCAGCGCAAGAGACCCAGTACTTC.

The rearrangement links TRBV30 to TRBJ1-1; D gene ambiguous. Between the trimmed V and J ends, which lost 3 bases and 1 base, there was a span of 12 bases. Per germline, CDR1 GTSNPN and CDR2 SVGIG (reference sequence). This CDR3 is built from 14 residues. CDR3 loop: CAWRIGGWNTEAFF. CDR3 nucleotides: TGTGCCTGGAGAATCGGAGGGTGGAACACTGAAGCTTTCTTT.

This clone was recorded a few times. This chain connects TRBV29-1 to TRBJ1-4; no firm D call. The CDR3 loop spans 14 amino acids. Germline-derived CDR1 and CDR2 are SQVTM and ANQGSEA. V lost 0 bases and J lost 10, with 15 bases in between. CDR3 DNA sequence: TGCAGCGTTGAAGATCCTCGACATGTTGGAAAACTGTTTTTT. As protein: CSVEDPRHVGKLFF. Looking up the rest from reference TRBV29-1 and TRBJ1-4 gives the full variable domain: SAVISQKPSRDICQRGTSLTIQCQVDSQVTMMFWYRQQPGQSLTLIATANQGSEATYESGFVIDKFPISRPNLTFSTLTVSNMSPEDSSIYLCSVEDPRHVGKLFFGSGTQLSVL.

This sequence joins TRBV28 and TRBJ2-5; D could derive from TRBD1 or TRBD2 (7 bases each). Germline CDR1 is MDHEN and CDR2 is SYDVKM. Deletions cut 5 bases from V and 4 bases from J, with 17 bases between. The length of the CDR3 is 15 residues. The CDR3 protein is CASSGYRGGRETQYF. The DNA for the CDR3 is TGTGCCAGCAGTGGATACAGGGGAGGGCGAGAGACCCAGTACTTC.

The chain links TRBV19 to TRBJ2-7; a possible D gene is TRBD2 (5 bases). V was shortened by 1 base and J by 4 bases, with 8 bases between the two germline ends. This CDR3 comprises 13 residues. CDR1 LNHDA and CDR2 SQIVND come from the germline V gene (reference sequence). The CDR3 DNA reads TGTGCCAGTAGTATAGCCCGGGAATACGAGCAGTACTTC. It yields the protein CASSIAREYEQYF.

The CDR3 DNA follows: TGTGCCAGCAGCGATGGACAGCTCGGGGGGAATGAGCAGTTCTTC. This encodes CASSDGQLGGNEQFF. The chain couples TRBV7-6 to TRBJ2-1; possibly TRBD2 for D (7 bases). Looked up from germline, CDR1 is SGHVS and CDR2 is FNYEAQ. CDR3 length equals 15 residues. V was clipped by 5 bases and J by 7 bases, with 18 bases between them.

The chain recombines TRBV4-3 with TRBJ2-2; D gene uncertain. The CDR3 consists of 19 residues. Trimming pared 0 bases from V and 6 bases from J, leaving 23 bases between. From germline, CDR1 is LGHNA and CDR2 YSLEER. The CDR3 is CASSQEPARPSRNPGELFF. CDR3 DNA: TGCGCCAGCAGCCAAGAGCCTGCGCGGCCGAGCCGTAACCCCGGGGAGCTGTTTTTT.

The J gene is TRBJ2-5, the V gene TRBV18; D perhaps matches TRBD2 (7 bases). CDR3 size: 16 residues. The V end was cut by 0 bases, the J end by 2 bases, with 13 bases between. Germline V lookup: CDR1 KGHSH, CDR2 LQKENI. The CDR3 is CASSPPRGGVQETQYF. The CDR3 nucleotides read TGTGCCAGCTCACCACCGAGAGGGGGGGTACAAGAGACCCAGTACTTC.

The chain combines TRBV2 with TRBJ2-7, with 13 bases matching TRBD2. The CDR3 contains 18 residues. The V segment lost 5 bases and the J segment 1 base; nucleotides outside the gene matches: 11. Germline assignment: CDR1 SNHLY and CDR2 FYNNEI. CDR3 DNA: TGTGCCAGCAGTTCCCTGACTAGCGGGGGGCTCCGGTCCTACGAGCAGTACTTC. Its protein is CASSSLTSGGLRSYEQYF.

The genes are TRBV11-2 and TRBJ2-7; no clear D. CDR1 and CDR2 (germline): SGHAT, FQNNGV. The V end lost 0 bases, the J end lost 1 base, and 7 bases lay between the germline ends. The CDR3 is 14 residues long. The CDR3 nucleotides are TGTGCCAGCAGCTTAGATGACCCATCCTACGAGCAGTACTTC. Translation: CASSLDDPSYEQYF.

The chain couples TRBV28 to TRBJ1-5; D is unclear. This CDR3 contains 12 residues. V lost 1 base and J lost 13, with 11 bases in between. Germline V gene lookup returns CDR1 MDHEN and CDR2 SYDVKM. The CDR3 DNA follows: TGTGCCAGCAGTTTATTGGTCCAGGAGCAGCATTTT. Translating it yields CASSLLVQEQHF.

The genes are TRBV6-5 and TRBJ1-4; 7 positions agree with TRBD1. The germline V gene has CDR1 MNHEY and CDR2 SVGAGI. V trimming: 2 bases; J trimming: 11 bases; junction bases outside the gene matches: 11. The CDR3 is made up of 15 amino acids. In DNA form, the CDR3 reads TGTGCCAGCAGTTACGGGCCCCGACAGGGTTTTAAACTGTTTTTT. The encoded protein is CASSYGPRQGFKLFF.